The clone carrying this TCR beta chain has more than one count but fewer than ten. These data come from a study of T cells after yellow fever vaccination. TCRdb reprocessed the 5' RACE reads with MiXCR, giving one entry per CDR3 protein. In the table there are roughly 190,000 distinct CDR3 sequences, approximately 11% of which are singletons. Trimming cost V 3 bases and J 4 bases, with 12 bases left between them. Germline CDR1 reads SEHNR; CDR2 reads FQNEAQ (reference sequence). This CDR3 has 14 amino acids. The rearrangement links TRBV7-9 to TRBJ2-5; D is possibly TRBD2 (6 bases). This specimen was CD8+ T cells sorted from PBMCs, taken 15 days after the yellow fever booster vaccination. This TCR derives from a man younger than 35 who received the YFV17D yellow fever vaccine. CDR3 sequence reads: CASSLEGPRETQYF. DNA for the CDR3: TGTGCCAGCAGCTTGGAGGGGCCGCGAGAGACCCAGTACTTC.